The present T cell receptor beta chain was sequenced within a study of cytomegalovirus exposure and HLA in healthy donors. PCR was performed using 60 Vbeta and 13 Jbeta primers. The data were produced by immunoSEQ multiplex PCR, yet TCRdb's version contains in-frame clones alone and is incomplete. This table has some 100,000 clones, 60% to 85% appearing once. The trim removed 3 bases at V and 6 bases at J, leaving 11 bases unmatched. This CDR3 region has 15 residues. Per germline, CDR1 KGHSH and CDR2 LQKENI. This sequence joins TRBV18 and TRBJ2-7; TRBD1 matches 7 bases. Sequencing was performed on PBMCs. The receptor was isolated from a female donor in good health and CMV-seronegative. The CDR3 DNA reads as TGTGCCAGCTCACCCCAGGGGGTTGAGGCTCGCGAGCAGTACTTC. This translates into CASSPQGVEAREQYF.